The 2 T cell receptor beta chains listed next were all sequenced from one sample in a study of identical twins. TCRdb processed the 5' RACE reads anew with MiXCR; each CDR3 protein has one entry. In the table there are about 520,000 distinct CDR3 sequences, 20% to 25% of which are singletons. The data also belong to a second study, concerning T cells expressing NK-cell markers.

The material sequenced was CD4+ T cells sorted from blood. The origin of the receptors is a woman aged 18-29 years in good health.

This clonotype has a handful of counts. The gene calls are TRBV20-1 and TRBJ1-2, with D possibly being TRBD1 (5 bases). CDR3 size: 13 residues. Trimming removed 3 bases from V and 6 bases from J, with 14 bases in between. Germline V gene lookup returns CDR1 DFQATT and CDR2 SNEGSKA (reference sequence). CDR3 DNA sequence: TGCAGTGCTAGCCAGTACCAGGGACATGGCTACACCTTC. It codes for CSASQYQGHGYTF.

The table lists this clonotype with a few counts. This chain links TRBV9 with TRBJ2-1; tentatively, D is TRBD1 (5 bases). This CDR3 has 17 amino acids. V was clipped by 1 base and J by 5 bases, with 19 bases between them. Germline V gene data show CDR1 as SGDLS and CDR2 as YYNGEE. The CDR3 is CASSVYGASSWDNEQFF. The CDR3 bases are TGTGCCAGCAGCGTATATGGGGCCTCGAGCTGGGACAATGAGCAGTTCTTC.